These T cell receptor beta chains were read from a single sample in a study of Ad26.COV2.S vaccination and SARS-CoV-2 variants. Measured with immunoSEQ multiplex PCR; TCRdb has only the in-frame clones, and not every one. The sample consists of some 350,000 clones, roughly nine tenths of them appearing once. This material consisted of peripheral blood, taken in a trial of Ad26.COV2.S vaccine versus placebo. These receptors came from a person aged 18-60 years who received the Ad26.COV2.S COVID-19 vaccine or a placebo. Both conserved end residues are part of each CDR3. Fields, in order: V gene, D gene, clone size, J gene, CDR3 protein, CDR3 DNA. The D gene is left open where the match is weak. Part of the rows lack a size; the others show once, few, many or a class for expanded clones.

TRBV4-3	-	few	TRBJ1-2	CASSQDREIHITNYGYTF	TGCGCCAGCAGCCAAGATAGGGAGATACACATTACAAACTATGGCTACACCTTC
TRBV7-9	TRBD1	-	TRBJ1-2	CASSRTGDGYTF	TGTGCCAGCAGTAGGACAGGGGATGGCTACACCTTC
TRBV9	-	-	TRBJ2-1	CASSPRSGISYNEQFF	TGTGCCAGCAGCCCCCGGTCGGGGATCTCCTACAATGAGCAGTTCTTC
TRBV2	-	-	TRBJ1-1	CARPPGVYTEAFF	TGTGCCAGACCCCCGGGGGTGTACACTGAAGCTTTCTTT
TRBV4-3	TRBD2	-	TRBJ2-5	CASSQDPAGGLETQYF	TGCGCCAGCAGCCAAGATCCGGCGGGAGGGTTGGAGACCCAGTACTTC
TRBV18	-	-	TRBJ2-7	CASSPQSLSGVEQYF	TGTGCCAGCTCACCCCAATCGCTTTCTGGGGTCGAGCAGTACTTC
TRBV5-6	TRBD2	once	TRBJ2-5	CASSLTSGAYQETQYF	TGTGCCAGCAGCTTGACTAGCGGGGCCTACCAAGAGACCCAGTACTTC
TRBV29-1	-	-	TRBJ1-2	CSVVPRHWQQGGYTF	TGCAGCGTTGTTCCCCGGCACTGGCAGCAAGGCGGCTACACCTTC
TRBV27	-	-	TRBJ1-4	CASSSLGQTGTAKLFF	TGTGCCAGCAGTTCCCTCGGGCAAACCGGGACGGCAAAACTGTTTTTT
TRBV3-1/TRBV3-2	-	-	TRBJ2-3	CASSRQRADTQYF	TGTGCCAGCAGCCGACAGCGAGCAGATACGCAGTATTTT
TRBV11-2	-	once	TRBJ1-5	CASSLINTNQPQHF	TGTGCCAGCAGCTTAATCAACACGAATCAGCCCCAGCATTTT
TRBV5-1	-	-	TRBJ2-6	CASSLEAVSGANVLTF	TGCGCCAGCAGCTTGGAGGCAGTCTCTGGGGCCAACGTCCTGACTTTC
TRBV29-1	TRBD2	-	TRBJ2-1	CSVCAGLAVGSDNEQFF	TGCAGCGTTTGTGCGGGACTAGCGGTTGGCTCGGACAATGAGCAGTTCTTC
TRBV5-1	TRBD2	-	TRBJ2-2	CASSFVPRGGDTGELFF	TGCGCCAGCAGCTTCGTCCCTCGTGGGGGGGACACCGGGGAGCTGTTTTTT
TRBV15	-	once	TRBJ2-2	CATSRDRLTVNTGELFF	TGTGCCACCAGCAGAGATCGCCTCACAGTCAACACCGGGGAGCTGTTTTTT
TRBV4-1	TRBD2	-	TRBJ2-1	CASSPLAGLNEQFF	TGCGCCAGCAGCCCTCTAGCGGGCCTCAATGAGCAGTTCTTC
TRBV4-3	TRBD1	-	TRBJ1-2	CASSQDPWTGLPGYTF	TGCGCCAGCAGCCAAGATCCTTGGACAGGGCTCCCTGGCTACACCTTC
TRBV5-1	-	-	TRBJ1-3	CASSPTRGEKSSGNTIYF	TGCGCCAGCAGCCCTACCCGGGGTGAGAAGAGCTCTGGAAACACCATATATTTT
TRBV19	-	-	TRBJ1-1	CASSMGGRFTEAFF	TGTGCCAGTAGTATGGGTGGTAGGTTCACTGAAGCTTTCTTT
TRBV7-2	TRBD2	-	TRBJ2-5	CASSAGLAGGLETQYF	TGTGCCAGCAGCGCTGGACTAGCGGGAGGGCTTGAGACCCAGTACTTC
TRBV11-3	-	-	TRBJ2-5	CASSLGGGQETQYF	TGTGCCAGCAGCTTAGGGGGCGGACAAGAGACCCAGTACTTC
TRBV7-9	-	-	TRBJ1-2	CASSSTVSLANYGYTF	TGTGCCAGCAGCTCAACAGTCTCCCTAGCTAACTATGGCTACACCTTC
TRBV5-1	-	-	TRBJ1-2	CASSAGRWGGGYTF	TGCGCCAGCAGCGCGGGACGGTGGGGTGGTGGCTACACCTTC
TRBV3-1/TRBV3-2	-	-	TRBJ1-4	CASSQGRGGDEKLFF	TGTGCCAGCAGCCAAGGCAGAGGGGGGGATGAAAAACTGTTTTTT
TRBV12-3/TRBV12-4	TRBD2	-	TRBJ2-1	CASSPPGGGEQFF	TGTGCCAGCAGTCCACCGGGAGGGGGAGAGCAGTTCTTC
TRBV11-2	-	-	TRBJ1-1	CASSPHAENTEAFF	TGTGCCAGCAGCCCACATGCCGAGAACACTGAAGCTTTCTTT
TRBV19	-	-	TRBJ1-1	CASSPRSWTMNTEAFF	TGTGCCAGTAGTCCTCGGTCCTGGACCATGAACACTGAAGCTTTCTTT
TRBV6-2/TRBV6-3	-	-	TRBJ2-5	CASSYSQDSITQETQYF	TGTGCCAGCAGTTACTCCCAGGACTCGATTACTCAAGAGACCCAGTACTTC
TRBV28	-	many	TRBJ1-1	CASSFAGLGFF	TGTGCCAGCAGTTTTGCCGGGCTGGGTTTCTTT